The next 4 T cell receptor beta chains were all read from a single sample in a study of blood T cell repertoires in COVID-19. Clones were sequenced by immunoSEQ multiplex PCR, and TCRdb holds only the in-frame ones, with some missing. The data hold some 180,000 clones, with around four fifths observed a single time. Sequencing input: peripheral blood. The receptors were gathered from an older woman who had recovered from COVID-19.

The chain links TRBV5-1 to TRBJ1-2; D is undetermined. Germline CDR1 SGHRS, CDR2 YFSETQ. Trimming pared 4 bases from V and 5 bases from J, leaving 15 bases between. The CDR3 loop spans 14 amino acids. CDR3 residues: CASSLTPQDYGYTF. The CDR3 DNA is TGCGCCAGCAGCCTGACCCCCCAGGATTATGGCTACACCTTC.

This chain connects TRBV5-4 to TRBJ2-5; the match to TRBD2 covers 7 bases. The junction had 9 bases not matched to a gene; V was cut back by 4 bases and J by 3 bases. Germline lookup yields CDR1 SGHNT and CDR2 YYREEE (reference sequence). This CDR3 has 15 residues. The CDR3 region is CASSRGGAGEETQYF. The CDR3 DNA reads as TGTGCCAGCAGCCGCGGAGGTGCGGGGGAAGAGACCCAGTACTTC.

This sequence joins TRBV19 and TRBJ1-5; D unclear. Trimming removed 9 bases at V and 0 bases at J, with 6 bases between. Germline-derived CDR1 and CDR2 are LNHDA and SQIVND (reference sequence). The CDR3 covers 12 residues. This chain's CDR3 is CASGYSNQPQHF. The CDR3 DNA reads TGTGCCAGCGGGTATAGCAATCAGCCCCAGCATTTT.

V and J are TRBV6-6 and TRBJ2-2; D unclear. CDR3 size: 11 residues. Trimming took 6 bases from V and 7 from J, leaving 6 bases between them. Germline CDR1 and CDR2: MNHNY and SVGAGI (reference sequence). The CDR3 protein is CASSGGGELFF. CDR3 coding DNA: TGTGCCAGCAGCGGTGGCGGGGAGCTGTTTTTT.